This TCR beta chain came from a study of T cells after yellow fever vaccination. The 5'RACE template-switching step produced TCR cDNA and added a universal primer site and UMIs. TCRdb ran MiXCR on the 5' RACE reads and lists one entry per CDR3 protein. The sample lists approximately 300,000 distinct CDR3 sequences, roughly 7% occurring once. Per germline, CDR1 WNHNN and CDR2 SYGVQD (reference sequence). CDR3 length equals 15 residues. Trimming took 3 bases from V and 5 from J; bases not matched to a gene: 10. The gene calls are TRBV10-1 and TRBJ2-7, with 7 bases identical to TRBD2. The TCR originated in a man younger than 35 who received the YFV17D yellow fever vaccine. Here the sequenced sample was PBMCs, taken roughly seven weeks after the first yellow fever vaccination. The CDR3, as DNA: TGCGCCAGCAGTGATCCGGGCCTTGGGGGGGACGAGCAGTACTTC. Encoded protein: CASSDPGLGGDEQYF.